The 26 T cell receptor beta chains below all came from one sample that was sequenced in a study of cytomegalovirus exposure and HLA in healthy donors. Primers: 60 Vbeta forward and 13 Jbeta reverse. Repertoires were generated with immunoSEQ multiplex PCR, while TCRdb's copy carries only in-frame clones and drops some. Of more than 110,000 clones in the sample, roughly 75% are singletons; the top ten hold about 2.2%. The sequenced material came from PBMCs. The receptors originated from a man aged 25-45 years in good health and CMV-seronegative.

V is TRBV7-8 and J is TRBJ2-2, with 12 bases fitting TRBD1. The germline CDR1 and CDR2 sequences are SGHVS and FQNEAQ. This CDR3 has 18 residues. V dropped 1 base and J dropped 3; count of bases not matched to a gene: 6. The CDR3 sequence is CASSLEGTGGGYTGELFF. For the CDR3, the DNA is TGTGCCAGCAGCTTAGAGGGGACAGGGGGCGGGTACACCGGGGAGCTGTTTTTT. The full variable domain, completed using reference TRBV7-8 and TRBJ2-2, is GAGVSQSPRYKVAKRGQDVALRCDPISGHVSLFWYQQALGQGPEFLTYFQNEAQLDKSGLPSDRFFAERPEGSVSTLKIQRTQQEDSAVYLCASSLEGTGGGYTGELFFGEGSRLTVL.

This chain uses TRBV5-1 with TRBJ2-7; 9 bases match TRBD1. V lost 4 bases to trimming and J lost 6 bases; unmatched junction nucleotides: 8. Germline CDR1 reads SGHRS; CDR2 reads YFSETQ. This CDR3 comprises 14 residues. This CDR3 is CASSPRDRAGEQYF. As DNA, the CDR3 is TGCGCCAGCAGCCCCCGGGACAGGGCTGGCGAGCAGTACTTC.

The J gene is TRBJ2-5, the V gene TRBV5-3; D uncertain. TRBV5-3 is filed as an ORF, its function uncertain. Trimming stripped 0 bases from V and 1 base from J, with 16 bases between. The length of the CDR3 is 17 residues. The CDR3 loop is CARSLEVGRYFQETQYF. As DNA, the CDR3 is TGTGCCAGAAGCTTGGAGGTGGGCAGGTATTTCCAAGAGACCCAGTACTTC.

The V and J genes are TRBV18 and TRBJ2-3, with TRBD1 matching over 11 bases. CDR1 is KGHSH, CDR2 LQKENI, per germline. This CDR3 region has 14 residues. Germline trimming cut 3 bases from V and 4 bases from J; bases unmatched to any gene: 0. Here the CDR3 reads CASSPGQGADTQYF. The CDR3 DNA reads TGTGCCAGCTCACCGGGACAGGGGGCAGATACGCAGTATTTT.

This chain joins TRBV6-5 and TRBJ1-5; D uncertain. Per the germline V gene, CDR1 is MNHEY and CDR2 is SVGAGI. V was cut by 6 bases and J by 5 bases, with 8 bases left in between. The CDR3 has 12 residues. CDR3 nucleotides: TGTGCCAGCAGGGCGCGGGATCAGCCCCAGCATTTT. It codes for CASRARDQPQHF.

This clone was found once. The chain has TRBV19 and TRBJ1-3; 7 bases are shared with TRBD1. The CDR3 runs 15 residues. V shed 3 bases, J shed 3 bases, and the junction held 5 bases outside the gene matches. Germline assignment: CDR1 LNHDA and CDR2 SQIVND (reference sequence). This chain's CDR3 is CASSMPRTGGNTIYF. CDR3 bases: TGTGCCAGTAGTATGCCCAGGACAGGTGGAAACACCATATATTTT. Complete variable domain (other parts from reference TRBV19 and TRBJ1-3): DGGITQSPKYLFRKEGQNVTLSCEQNLNHDAMYWYRQDPGQGLRLIYYSQIVNDFQKGDIAEGYSVSREKKESFPLTVTSAQKNPTAFYLCASSMPRTGGNTIYFGEGSWLTVV.

V usage is TRBV6-5 and J usage is TRBJ1-2, with D perhaps matching TRBD1 (6 bases). The CDR3 is made up of 14 amino acids. The V gene lost 5 bases and the J gene lost 6 bases, with 16 bases spanning the gap. Germline loops: CDR1 MNHEY, CDR2 SVGAGI. The CDR3 DNA reads as TGTGCCAGCAGTCGAACGCAGGGGCTTGATGGCTACACCTTC. Translation: CASSRTQGLDGYTF.

The gene calls are TRBV14 and TRBJ1-1; 7 bases map to TRBD1. Trimming at V came to 4 bases and at J to 5 bases, leaving 7 bases not matched to a gene. The length of the CDR3 is 14 residues. Germline V gives CDR1 SGHDN, CDR2 FVKESK. CDR3 in amino acids: CASSPRQGRTEAFF. The CDR3 DNA reads TGTGCCAGCAGCCCGCGACAGGGTAGGACTGAAGCTTTCTTT.

The chain couples TRBV10-2 to TRBJ2-7; D is uncertain. CDR3 length: 15 residues. V gave up 2 bases and J gave up 0 bases, with 11 bases separating them. Germline assignment: CDR1 WSHSY and CDR2 SAAADI. This CDR3 reads CASSEPDSASYEQYF. In DNA form, the CDR3 reads TGCGCCAGCAGTGAGCCTGACTCGGCCTCCTACGAGCAGTACTTC.

This sequence joins TRBV5-1 and TRBJ2-5; possible D gene TRBD2, 5 bases. Deletions cut 3 bases from V and 4 bases from J, with 16 bases between. CDR3 length equals 15 residues. Germline-derived CDR1 and CDR2 are SGHRS and YFSETQ. CDR3 nucleotides: TGCGCCAGCAGCTCCTTTGCGACGGCGGGAGAGACCCAGTACTTC. Its protein is CASSSFATAGETQYF.

This clone was counted once. V and J are TRBV9 and TRBJ2-5; D unresolved. V was pared by 0 bases and J by 2 bases, with 11 bases between. The V gene's germline CDR1 is SGDLS and CDR2 YYNGEE. The CDR3 covers 15 residues. The CDR3 region has the DNA TGTGCCAGCAGCGTAGGAATGGCGGATCAAGAGACCCAGTACTTC. This gives the protein CASSVGMADQETQYF.

The rearrangement joins TRBV9 to TRBJ2-2, with a weak D call TRBD2 (5 bases). Between the trimmed V and J ends, which lost 4 bases and 13 bases, there was a span of 14 bases. The CDR3 is made up of 12 amino acids. CDR1 is SGDLS, CDR2 YYNGEE, per germline. CDR3 coding DNA: TGTGCCAGCAGCACCCACGAGGGCGTGCTGTTTTTT. Protein: CASSTHEGVLFF.

The chain is built from TRBV20-1 and TRBJ2-7; maybe TRBD1 (6 bases). Germline V CDR1 and CDR2: DFQATT, SNEGSKA (reference sequence). Trimming shortened V by 5 bases and J by 2 bases, and 7 bases separated the two germline ends. The CDR3 sequence is 11 residues long. CDR3 nucleotide sequence: TGCAGTGCTTGGGACACCTACGAGCAGTACTTC. Translating it yields CSAWDTYEQYF.

The V and J genes are TRBV5-6 and TRBJ1-2; 8 bases agree with TRBD1. There are 15 residues in the CDR3. The ends lost 1 base at V and 8 bases at J; junction bases unmatched: 10. Per germline, CDR1 SGHDT and CDR2 YYEEEE. This chain's CDR3 is CASSLRQGASGGYTF. The CDR3 region has the DNA TGTGCCAGCAGCTTGAGGCAGGGGGCCAGTGGGGGCTACACCTTC.

This chain links TRBV6-5 with TRBJ2-7, with 10 nucleotides matching TRBD1. V shed 3 bases, J shed 5 bases, and the junction held 4 bases outside the gene matches. Germline CDR1 and CDR2: MNHEY and SVGAGI. The CDR3 totals 14 residues. CDR3 coding DNA: TGTGCCAGCAGTTATTCCGGGACAGGGGACGAGCAGTACTTC. The encoded protein is CASSYSGTGDEQYF.

The rearrangement uses TRBV6-5 and TRBJ2-5; the match to TRBD1 covers 7 bases. The CDR3 length is 15 residues. Germline CDR1 is MNHEY and CDR2 is SVGAGI. The J segment lost 5 bases and the V segment lost 4 bases, leaving 10 bases of the junction unmatched. The CDR3 bases are TGTGCCAGCAGTTCCTGGACAGGTGGTAGGGAGACCCAGTACTTC. It yields the protein CASSSWTGGRETQYF.

This sequence joins TRBV6-5 and TRBJ2-7; the D gene is possibly TRBD1 (8 bases). The CDR3 length is 13 residues. CDR1 and CDR2 (germline): MNHEY, SVGAGI. Trimming stripped 4 bases from V and 7 bases from J, with 14 bases between. The CDR3 nucleotides read TGTGCCAGCAGTTTACAGGGGGGGAATGAGCAGTACTTC. This translates into CASSLQGGNEQYF.

In DNA form, the CDR3 reads TGTGCCAGCAGTTCGGCGGAGAACACTGAAGCTTTCTTT. Its protein product is CASSSAENTEAFF. The chain combines TRBV28 with TRBJ1-1; D gene unclear. V lost 4 bases, J lost 1 base, and 7 bases lay in between. The CDR3 is 13 amino acids. CDR1 and CDR2 (germline): MDHEN, SYDVKM.

V gene TRBV28 combines with J gene TRBJ2-1; maybe TRBD2 (6 bases). This CDR3 region has 16 residues. CDR1 is MDHEN and CDR2 is SYDVKM in the germline V gene. Trimming stripped 3 bases from V and 5 bases from J, with 17 bases between. CDR3 sequence: CASSFSGSWGDNEQFF. CDR3 nucleotide sequence: TGTGCCAGCAGTTTCTCGGGTAGTTGGGGGGACAATGAGCAGTTCTTC. The full variable domain, in which reference TRBV28 and TRBJ2-1 provide the parts outside the CDR3, is DVKVTQSSRYLVKRTGEKVFLECVQDMDHENMFWYRQDPGLGLRLIYFSYDVKMKEKGDIPEGYSVSREKKERFSLILESASTNQTSMYLCASSFSGSWGDNEQFFGPGTRLTVL.

The genes are TRBV9 and TRBJ2-5; 15 nucleotides line up with TRBD2. V was clipped by 3 bases and J by 2 bases; unmatched bases: 8. CDR1 and CDR2 from the germline V gene are SGDLS and YYNGEE. The CDR3 length is 18 residues. For the CDR3, the DNA is TGTGCCAGCAGCGATAGTGGGGGACTAGCGGGAGGACAAGAGACCCAGTACTTC. Encoded protein: CASSDSGGLAGGQETQYF.

The V call is TRBV2, the J call TRBJ1-4; 8 positions agree with TRBD1. The germline V gene encodes CDR1 SNHLY and CDR2 FYNNEI. The V segment lost 6 bases and the J segment 8 bases; nucleotides outside the gene matches: 8. This CDR3 has 14 residues. The CDR3 DNA is TGTGCCAGCAGCCTGACAGGGGTTAAGGAAAAACTGTTTTTT. This translates into CASSLTGVKEKLFF.

The V and J genes are TRBV5-1 and TRBJ2-3, with a tentative D call TRBD1 (6 bases). The CDR3 contains 16 residues. CDR1 is SGHRS, CDR2 YFSETQ, per germline. Trimming cost V 0 bases and J 6 bases, with 17 bases left between them. In DNA, the CDR3 is TGCGCCAGCAGCTTGGGACAGGACCCCTTGGGGGATACGCAGTATTTT. It specifies CASSLGQDPLGDTQYF.

V is TRBV20-1 and J is TRBJ1-1; 7 nucleotides agree with TRBD1. Looked up from germline, CDR1 is DFQATT and CDR2 is SNEGSKA (reference sequence). V was pared by 6 bases and J by 8 bases, with 6 bases of the junction left unmatched. This CDR3 is 11 amino acids long. CDR3 sequence reads: CSAPGTEEAFF. CDR3 in DNA: TGCAGTGCCCCCGGGACAGAAGAAGCTTTCTTT.

The chain links TRBV28 to TRBJ1-6; TRBD1 is a possible D gene (5 bases). Germline V gene data show CDR1 as MDHEN and CDR2 as SYDVKM. The CDR3 length is 15 residues. V lost 5 bases to trimming and J lost 1 base, with 9 bases between them. In nucleotides, the CDR3 is TGTGCCAGCAGTGCCGGGGGTTCCTATAATTCACCCCTCCACTTT. The encoded protein is CASSAGGSYNSPLHF.

The chain uses TRBV9 and TRBJ1-1; D possibly corresponds to TRBD1 (5 bases). V lost 0 bases, J lost 3 bases, and 15 bases lay in between. Germline V gives CDR1 SGDLS, CDR2 YYNGEE. The CDR3 has 16 amino acids. CDR3 loop: CASSVAAGLGYTEAFF. CDR3 nucleotides: TGTGCCAGCAGCGTAGCGGCAGGGTTAGGGTACACTGAAGCTTTCTTT.

The CDR3 loop is CASILGGTAAYEQYF. The CDR3 nucleotides read TGTGCCAGCATCTTAGGCGGGACAGCCGCCTACGAGCAGTACTTC. V and J are TRBV2 and TRBJ2-7; D may be TRBD1 (7 bases). CDR1 is SNHLY, CDR2 FYNNEI, per germline. Trimming shortened V by 7 bases and J by 2 bases, and 18 bases separated the two germline ends. CDR3 length: 15 residues.